What follows is one TCR beta chain and its context. The data were taken from a study of cytomegalovirus exposure and HLA in healthy donors. Researchers ran the PCR with 60 Vbeta and 13 Jbeta primers. The repertoire was sequenced with immunoSEQ multiplex PCR; TCRdb's copy has only in-frame clones and lacks some. The sample holds 150,000 to 200,000 clones, 70% to 90% seen once. Germline CDR1 reads MNHEY; CDR2 reads SMNVEV (reference sequence). This CDR3 has 16 amino acids. V lost 2 bases, J lost 4 bases, and 7 bases stayed unmatched. This receptor was taken from a woman in her late teens or twenties in good health and CMV-seronegative. Specimen: PBMCs. V is TRBV27 and J is TRBJ2-3; 9 nucleotides line up with TRBD1. CDR3 bases: TGTGCCAGCAGTTTAGAGTGGGACAGGGCCTCAGATACGCAGTATTTT. It specifies CASSLEWDRASDTQYF.